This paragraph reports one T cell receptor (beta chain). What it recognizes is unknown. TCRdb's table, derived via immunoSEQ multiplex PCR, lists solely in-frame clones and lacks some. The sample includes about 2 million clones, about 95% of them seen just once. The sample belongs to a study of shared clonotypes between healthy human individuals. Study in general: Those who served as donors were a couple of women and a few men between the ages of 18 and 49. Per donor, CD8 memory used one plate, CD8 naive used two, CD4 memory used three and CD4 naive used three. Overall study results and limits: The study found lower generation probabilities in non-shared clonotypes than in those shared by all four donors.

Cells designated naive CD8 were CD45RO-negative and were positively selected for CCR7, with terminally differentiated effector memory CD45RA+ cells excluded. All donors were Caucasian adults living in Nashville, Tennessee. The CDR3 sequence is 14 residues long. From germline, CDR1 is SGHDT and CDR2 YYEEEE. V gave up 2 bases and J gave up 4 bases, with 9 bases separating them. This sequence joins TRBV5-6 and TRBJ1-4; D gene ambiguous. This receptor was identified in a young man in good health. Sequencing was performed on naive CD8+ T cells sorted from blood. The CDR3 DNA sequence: TGTGCCAGCAGCTTATGGACGGGTAATGAAAAACTGTTTTTT. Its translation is CASSLWTGNEKLFF.